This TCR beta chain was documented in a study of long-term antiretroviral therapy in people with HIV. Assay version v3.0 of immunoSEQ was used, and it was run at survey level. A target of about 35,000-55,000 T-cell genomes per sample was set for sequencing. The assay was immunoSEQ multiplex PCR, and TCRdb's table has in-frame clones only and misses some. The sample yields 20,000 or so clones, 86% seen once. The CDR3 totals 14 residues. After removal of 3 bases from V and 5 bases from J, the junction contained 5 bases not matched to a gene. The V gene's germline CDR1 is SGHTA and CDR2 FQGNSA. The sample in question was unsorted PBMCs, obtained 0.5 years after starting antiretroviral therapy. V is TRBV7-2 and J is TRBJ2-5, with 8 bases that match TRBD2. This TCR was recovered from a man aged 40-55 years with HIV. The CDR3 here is CASSLGLGSETQYF. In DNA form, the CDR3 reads TGTGCCAGCAGCTTGGGACTAGGGTCGGAGACCCAGTACTTC.